This record concerns one TCR beta chain sequence. Its cognate antigen is unknown. These data belong to a study of blood T cells in healthy people across ages. Study-wide findings and caveats: Older age coincided with a roughly linear decline in TCR beta diversity per million T cells.

Germline V CDR1 and CDR2: LNHDA, SQIVND (reference sequence). The CDR3 has 11 amino acids. V gave up 10 bases and J gave up 7 bases, with 10 bases separating them. Per sample, at least 6 micrograms of total RNA were extracted. Alongside a J-beta primer mix, a sample-barcoded 5' primer served in a second PCR lasting about 7 to 11 cycles. Every cDNA molecule bore a tag from a template-switch adaptor containing 12 random nucleotides. TCRdb re-called the 5' RACE reads through MiXCR, storing one row per CDR3 protein. The data show 1,500,000 or so distinct CDR3 sequences, approximately 63% seen once. This rearrangement joins TRBV19 to TRBJ1-4; D perhaps matches TRBD1 (6 bases). The sequence was collected from a man aged 18 to 30 in good health. The source material was blood. The CDR3: CAIYRVEKLFF. The CDR3 DNA is TGTGCCATTTACAGGGTTGAAAAACTGTTTTTT.